The clone carrying this T cell receptor (beta chain) was recorded a few times. Its antigen is unidentified. Reverse transcribing all isolated RNA meant expressed TCRB transcripts were sequenced. Method: immunoSEQ multiplex PCR; TCRdb's copy keeps in-frame clones and lacks some. The sample yields 600,000 or so clones, 9.5% to 15% seen once. This sample stems from a study of beta chain features in type 1 diabetes. Study-wide background: Patients were similar to healthy donors in age and gender (as well as in cell yields). The examined sorted cells totaled approximately 110 million across samples.

The CDR3 is 17 residues long. Germline-derived CDR1 and CDR2 are SGDLS and YYNGEE. Trimming left V 4 bases short and J 6 bases short, with 22 bases between. Study-wide results and caveats: Patients' naive, central memory and regulatory TCRB repertoires appeared more alike than those of healthy donors. TCRB CDR3 length was moderately but significantly reduced in all four CD4+ subsets of Type 1 diabetes patients.

The chain has TRBV9 and TRBJ1-4, with D unclear. The sequence was collected from a man younger than 40 with type 1 diabetes. The sequenced sample consisted of naive CD4+ T cells from blood. CDR3 DNA: TGTGCCAGCAGCCCCCCAGGCGGGAACAGTCTCCATGAAAAACTGTTTTTT. This gives the protein CASSPPGGNSLHEKLFF.